This TCR beta chain comes out of a study of blood T cell repertoires in COVID-19. Study details: Acute-phase and convalescent COVID-19 samples originated in the United States, Italy and Spain. PBMCs, B-cell-depleted T cells, or T cells were the source of the cDNA or gDNA that made up the material.

In germline, CDR1 is LGHDT, CDR2 YNNKEL (reference sequence). Trimming shortened V by 1 base and J by 8 bases, and 8 bases separated the two germline ends. This CDR3 spans 13 amino acids. Authors' analysis steps: Using reference gene primer amplification, nucleated cell counts were estimated. Assay used: immunoSEQ multiplex PCR; TCRdb lists only in-frame clones, some missing. That table furnishes V, J and clone size, whereas the DNA furnished D and trimming. The sample has about 230,000 clones; around four fifths are singletons. The rearrangement uses TRBV3-1 (or the pseudogene TRBV3-2) and TRBJ1-4; D uncertain. The origin of this receptor is a woman in her sixties or seventies with active or convalescent COVID-19. The sequencing sample was made of peripheral blood. In DNA, the CDR3 is TGTGCCAGCAGCCAAGGGACTTACGAAAAACTGTTTTTT. Amino acid sequence: CASSQGTYEKLFF.